Listed below are T cell receptor beta chains from one sample, sequenced in a study of T cells in localized non-small cell lung cancer. Method: immunoSEQ multiplex PCR; TCRdb's copy keeps in-frame clones and lacks some. Of 26,000 or so clones in the sample, over 85% were seen once. The source was peripheral blood, collected before any cancer treatment. Source of these receptors: a woman between 18 and 55 years old with stage I lung adenocarcinoma. CDR3s include the opening cysteine and the closing phenylalanine or tryptophan. The order of the fields is V gene, D gene, clone size, J gene, CDR3 DNA, CDR3 protein. The D gene is left open where the match is weak. Some rows have no size entry. The others give once, few or many, or a class for an expanded clone.

>TRBV7-3|NA|NA|TRBJ2-3
TGTGCCAGCAGCGTCGGCAGGGTCGCAGATACGCAGTATTTT
CASSVGRVADTQYF
>TRBV7-7|TRBD2|NA|TRBJ2-7
TGTGCCAGCAGCCCGGGGACTAGCGGGAACAACGAGCAGTACTTC
CASSPGTSGNNEQYF
>TRBV6-1|TRBD2|NA|TRBJ2-1
TGTGCCAGCAGTGTCCTAGCGGGAGCCTACAATGAGCAGTTCTTC
CASSVLAGAYNEQFF
>TRBV9|NA|NA|TRBJ1-5
TGTGCCAGCAGCCTGGGGGGGGGCAATCAGCCCCAGCATTTT
CASSLGGGNQPQHF
>TRBV11-3|NA|NA|TRBJ1-1
TGTGCCAGCAGCCTCACGACAGGCACTGAAGCTTTCTTT
CASSLTTGTEAFF
>TRBV11-3|NA|NA|TRBJ2-5
TGTGCCAGCAGCCTAATGGGGGGAGAAGAGACCCAGTACTTC
CASSLMGGEETQYF
>TRBV5-1|NA|NA|TRBJ2-1
TGCGCCAGCAGGTTCCGCAGGGACGACAATGAGCAGTTCTTC
CASRFRRDDNEQFF
>TRBV5-5|TRBD1|NA|TRBJ2-7
TGTGCCAGCAGCCGCCCCGGGACAGTGGACGAGCAGTACTTC
CASSRPGTVDEQYF
>TRBV18|TRBD1|NA|TRBJ2-5
TGTGCCAGCTCTCGTCCGGGACAGGGTGCGACCCAGTACTTC
CASSRPGQGATQYF
>TRBV29-1|NA|once|TRBJ1-1
TGCAGCGTCACAGGGTGGAGCACTGAAGCTTTCTTT
CSVTGWSTEAFF
>TRBV7-8|NA|NA|TRBJ2-2
TGTGCCAGCAGCTCCGGGACCCCTAACACCGGGGAGCTGTTTTTT
CASSSGTPNTGELFF
>TRBV5-4|NA|NA|TRBJ1-1
TGTGCCAGCAGCTTGGATGAGGGGAACACTGAAGCTTTCTTT
CASSLDEGNTEAFF
>TRBV30|NA|NA|TRBJ1-1
TGTGCCTGGAGTCCTGAATGGGGCACTGAAGCTTTCTTT
CAWSPEWGTEAFF
>TRBV7-2|NA|NA|TRBJ2-6
TGTGCCAGCAGCTTAAGGTACTCTGGGGCCAACGTCCTGACTTTC
CASSLRYSGANVLTF
>TRBV4-3|NA|NA|TRBJ2-7
TGCGCCAGCAGCCAGGCCCGGGACTACGAGCAGTACTTC
CASSQARDYEQYF
>TRBV10-3|TRBD1|NA|TRBJ2-1
TGTGCCATCAGTCTTGGACAGGGGGCTGGGGAGCAGTTCTTC
CAISLGQGAGEQFF
>TRBV28|TRBD2|NA|TRBJ2-7
TGTGCCAGCAGTTTATGGAAGGGCGGGAGTGGCTACGAGCAGTACTTC
CASSLWKGGSGYEQYF
>TRBV13|NA|NA|TRBJ1-3
TGTGCCAGCAGCTTAGTGGTGGGTACTGGAAACACCATATATTTT
CASSLVVGTGNTIYF
>TRBV6-6|NA|once|TRBJ2-7
TGTGCCAGCACCCCCCGGGGTATTGGGTGGGAGCAGTACTTC
CASTPRGIGWEQYF